This T cell receptor (beta chain) originates from a study of cytomegalovirus exposure and HLA in healthy donors. The study's findings and limits: Despite most TCR sequences being rare, some public TCRs occurred in many donors.

Primers: 60 Vbeta forward and 13 Jbeta reverse. Data came from immunoSEQ multiplex PCR; TCRdb stores just in-frame clones and leaves some out. The sample records about 52,000 clones, 72% being singletons. As to this clone: Its matching antigen is unknown.

The CDR3 runs 15 residues. Germline assignment: CDR1 SEHNR and CDR2 FQNEAQ (reference sequence). The V gene lost 5 bases and the J gene lost 6 bases, with 17 bases spanning the gap. The sequence came from a woman aged 50 to 60 in good health and CMV-seronegative. V gene TRBV7-9 combines with J gene TRBJ2-1, with a possible D match to TRBD2 (5 bases). The sample consisted of PBMCs. CDR3 DNA: TGTGCCAGCAGCACCAGAAGGACTGGAGGCAATGAGCAGTTCTTC. It encodes CASSTRRTGGNEQFF.